This T cell receptor beta chain is from a study of T cell repertoires in cytomegalovirus infection. This clonotype has at least ten counts. What it binds is not known. With 5 bases removed from V and 0 bases from J, the gap between germline ends came to 8 bases. The CDR3 spans 13 residues. In germline, CDR1 is DFQATT, CDR2 SNEGSKA (reference sequence). In TCRdb, the reads were re-called with MiXCR into one record per CDR3 protein. The sample yields hundreds of thousands of distinct CDR3 sequences, 15% to 20% seen once. General observations from the study: CMV-specific TCR beta clonotypes restricted by HLA-C dominated the ex vivo response. Pooled public TCR beta family frequency picked out CMV carriers with the relevant HLA.

The chain recombines TRBV20-1 with TRBJ2-4; D remains ambiguous. The TCR was taken from a human donor in good health (CMV status not recorded). Some clones in this sample may be carry-over from other donors' samples. The sequenced material came from PBMCs. CDR3 loop: CSAYHTAKNIQYF. CDR3 coding DNA: TGCAGTGCTTATCATACAGCCAAAAACATTCAGTACTTC.